The 25 T cell receptor beta chains listed next were all sequenced from one sample in a study of breast tumors, draining lymph nodes, adjacent tissues. TCRdb used MiXCR to reprocess the multiplex PCR reads, holding one entry per CDR3 protein. There are approximately 210,000 distinct CDR3 sequences in the sample; less than 40% occur only once, and under 4.5% lies in the top ten. The lymph nodes were axillary draining lymph nodes from breast cancer patients. Sequenced material: axillary lymph node tissue. The receptors here all came from a female donor with breast cancer. Some clones in this sample may be carry-over from other donors' samples.

V and J are TRBV29-1 and TRBJ1-2, with 9 bases identical to TRBD1. This CDR3 is 14 amino acids long. The germline gives CDR1 SQVTM, CDR2 ANQGSEA. The ends lost 4 bases at V and 4 bases at J; junction bases unmatched: 7. The CDR3, as DNA: TGCAGCGTTGGGGGACAGGGAGGGATCTATGGCTACACCTTC. Amino acids: CSVGGQGGIYGYTF.

This clonotype came up many times. J is TRBJ1-6 and V is TRBV19; 7 nucleotides agree with TRBD1. Germline assignment: CDR1 LNHDA and CDR2 SQIVND (reference sequence). V was clipped by 5 bases and J by 1 base; unmatched bases: 5. The CDR3 is 16 residues long. CDR3: CASSFQGGSYNSPLHF. Written as DNA, the CDR3 is TGTGCCAGTAGTTTTCAGGGGGGATCCTATAATTCACCCCTCCACTTT.

The table lists this clonotype with many counts. This chain connects TRBV12-3 or TRBV12-4 to TRBJ1-6, with 7 bases matching TRBD1. CDR3 length equals 14 residues. J was trimmed by 8 bases and V by 8 bases; bases with no gene match: 9. The CDR3 spells CASGETGRDSPLHF. CDR3 DNA sequence: TGTGCCAGCGGGGAGACAGGGCGGGATTCACCCCTCCACTTT.

This clonotype was seen once. V gene TRBV7-3 combines with J gene TRBJ2-2, with 9 bases identical to TRBD2. The CDR3 is made up of 18 amino acids. V shed 5 bases and J 5 bases; nucleotides not matched to a gene: 15. Germline loops: CDR1 SGHTA, CDR2 FQGTGA. The CDR3 DNA is TGTGCCAGCAGCCTAAGAAAGGGGCTAGCGGGACGGACCGGGGAGCTGTTTTTT. Its translation is CASSLRKGLAGRTGELFF.

The chain employs TRBV15 and TRBJ2-7, with 12 bases lining up with TRBD2. CDR1 is LNHNV and CDR2 is YYDKDF in the germline V gene (reference sequence). This CDR3 region has 16 residues. V lost 3 bases, J lost 3 bases, and 6 bases stayed unmatched. This CDR3 reads CATSRGILAGGYEQYF. CDR3 sequence (DNA): TGTGCCACCAGCAGGGGAATACTAGCGGGGGGCTACGAGCAGTACTTC.

The chain employs TRBV7-2 and TRBJ2-5; 9 bases align to TRBD2. Trimming cost V 4 bases and J 4 bases; bases outside gene matches: 25. The CDR3 spans 21 residues. Germline values: CDR1 SGHTA, CDR2 FQGNSA. CDR3 protein: CASSSSPGTSSPRLGAETQYF. CDR3 nucleotide sequence: TGTGCCAGCAGCTCTAGTCCCGGGACTAGCAGCCCCCGTCTTGGGGCAGAGACCCAGTACTTC.

This clonotype was picked up many times. The genes are TRBV5-1 and TRBJ2-2; a possible D gene is TRBD1 (7 bases). Germline-derived CDR1 and CDR2 are SGHRS and YFSETQ. V was shortened by 4 bases and J by 8 bases, with 30 bases between the two germline ends. This CDR3 has 19 residues. The CDR3 coding sequence is TGCGCCAGCAGCCCCGGGGGATGGGGACAGAAGAAGTCTATGGGGGAGCTGTTTTTT. Translation gives CASSPGGWGQKKSMGELFF.

There are many counts of this clonotype. V usage is TRBV12-3 or TRBV12-4 and J usage is TRBJ2-1; 7 bases map to TRBD2. Losses at the gene ends were 8 bases for V and 9 bases for J; bases not matched to a gene: 4. The CDR3 loop spans 11 amino acids. In nucleotides, the CDR3 is TGTGCCAGCCGCGGGGAGGGTGAGCAGTTCTTC. Translated, it gives CASRGEGEQFF.

J is TRBJ2-1 and V is TRBV7-9; no clear D gene. The CDR3 is 12 amino acids. The germline gives CDR1 SEHNR, CDR2 FQNEAQ (reference sequence). The V end was cut by 4 bases, the J end by 4 bases, with 5 bases between. In DNA, the CDR3 is TGTGCCAGCAGCTGGATATACAATGAGCAGTTCTTC. Residues: CASSWIYNEQFF. Combining the CDR3 with reference TRBV7-9 and TRBJ2-1 gives the whole variable domain DTGVSQNPRHKITKRGQNVTFRCDPISEHNRLYWYRQTLGQGPEFLTYFQNEAQLEKSRLLSDRFSAERPKGSFSTLEIQRTEQGDSAMYLCASSWIYNEQFFGPGTRLTVL.

Regarding this clonotype: Possible read error: a much larger clone is one base away. This chain connects TRBV19 to TRBJ1-6, with unresolved D. The CDR3 extends over 18 amino acids. Germline CDR1 is LNHDA and CDR2 is SQIVND (reference sequence). The CDR3 DNA reads as TGTGCCAGTAGTATAGGGCGAGAAAGGAGCGCCTATAATTCACCCCCCCACTTT. It translates to CASSIGRERSAYNSPPHF.

With respect to this clonotype: One junction end does not reproduce the germline sequence, and a read error may be involved. The chain is built from TRBV10-1 and TRBJ1-3; a possible D gene is TRBD1 (5 bases). The CDR3 is 15 residues long. CDR1 and CDR2 (germline): WNHNN, SYGVQD (reference sequence). The CDR3 DNA reads as TGCGCCAGCAGTGAGGGGGCAGCAGGTGGATACACCATATATTTT. It encodes CASSEGAAGGYTIYF.

This clonotype was seen at least ten times. V is TRBV7-6 and J is TRBJ1-5, with D unresolved. V lost 5 bases, J lost 6 bases, and 8 bases lay in between. The length of the CDR3 is 12 residues. Per germline, CDR1 SGHVS and CDR2 FNYEAQ. This chain's CDR3 is CASSQAGQPQHF. Written as DNA, the CDR3 is TGTGCCAGCAGCCAAGCGGGTCAGCCCCAGCATTTT.

This clonotype has ten or more counts. The chain couples TRBV5-1 to TRBJ2-5; D ambiguous. Trimming took 1 base from V and 2 from J, leaving 6 bases between them. The V gene's germline CDR1 is SGHRS and CDR2 YFSETQ. The CDR3 consists of 13 residues. As DNA, the CDR3 is TGCGCCAGCAGCTTGCCCAGTCAAGAGACCCAGTACTTC. It encodes CASSLPSQETQYF.

Ten or more counts support this clonotype. V and J are TRBV2 and TRBJ1-1; a possible D gene is TRBD1 (6 bases). There are 13 residues in the CDR3. Per the germline V gene, CDR1 is SNHLY and CDR2 is FYNNEI. Trimming left V 9 bases short and J 2 bases short, with 13 bases between. DNA for the CDR3: TGTGCCAGACTCCGGGACACCAACACTGAAGCTTTCTTT. Encoded protein: CARLRDTNTEAFF.

This clonotype came up many times. The gene calls are TRBV6-6 and TRBJ2-1; 14 nucleotides line up with TRBD2. Germline CDR1 MNHNY, CDR2 SVGAGI (reference sequence). The CDR3 spans 14 residues. V shed 7 bases and J 9 bases; nucleotides not matched to a gene: 5. The CDR3 here is CASNGLAGGGEQFF. The DNA of the CDR3 is TGTGCCAGCAACGGACTAGCGGGAGGAGGTGAGCAGTTCTTC.

Comment on this clonotype: The junction shows a germline mismatch at one end, possibly a read error. The chain employs TRBV20-1 and TRBJ2-4, with TRBD1 matching 7 bases. Germline V gives CDR1 DFQATT, CDR2 SNEGSKA (reference sequence). This CDR3 has 14 amino acids. The CDR3 loop reads CSATTGTSKTIQYF. In DNA, the CDR3 is TGCAGTGCTACGACAGGGACGAGCAAAACCATTCAGTACTTC.

The chain carries TRBV11-2 and TRBJ2-5; the match to TRBD1 covers 9 bases. CDR3 length: 14 amino acids. The V segment lost 5 bases and the J segment 6 bases; nucleotides outside the gene matches: 7. Germline CDR1 is SGHAT and CDR2 is FQNNGV. This chain's CDR3 is CASSLTGGRQTQYF. CDR3 DNA: TGTGCCAGCAGCCTGACAGGGGGGAGACAGACCCAGTACTTC. The full variable domain, its missing parts supplied by reference TRBV11-2 and TRBJ2-5, is EAGVAQSPRYKIIEKRQSVAFWCNPISGHATLYWYQQILGQGPKLLIQFQNNGVVDDSQLPKDRFSAERLKGVDSTLKIQPAKLEDSAVYLCASSLTGGRQTQYFGPGTRLLVL.

This clonotype was observed a handful of times. One end of the junction is discordant with germline, which a read error may explain. The V and J genes are TRBV14 and TRBJ2-7; a possible D gene is TRBD1 (6 bases). The CDR3 is made up of 14 amino acids. Germline lookup yields CDR1 SGHDN and CDR2 FVKESK. This CDR3 reads CASSQTSQGYEQSF. CDR3 in DNA: TGTGCCAGCAGCCAAACTTCACAGGGCTACGAGCAGTCCTTC.

The chain links TRBV5-5 to TRBJ2-1; 8 bases map to TRBD2. The CDR3 extends over 16 amino acids. Germline values: CDR1 SGHKS, CDR2 YYEKEE (reference sequence). The junction had 14 bases not matched to a gene; V was cut back by 4 bases and J by 8 bases. Here the CDR3 reads CASSLLLAAPADEQFF. As DNA, the CDR3 is TGTGCCAGCAGCCTACTACTAGCGGCGCCTGCCGATGAGCAGTTCTTC.

A remark on this clonotype: This may arise from a read error, as a much more abundant clone is one base away. The V gene is TRBV7-2, the J gene TRBJ2-1, with D tentatively TRBD1 (6 bases). CDR3 length equals 17 residues. Germline loops: CDR1 SGHTA, CDR2 FQGNSA. V was shortened by 2 bases and J by 4 bases, with 18 bases between the two germline ends. This CDR3 reads CASSLLLAGEIYNEQFF. CDR3 sequence (DNA): TGTGCCAGCAGCTTACTCCTGGCAGGGGAGATTTACAATGAGCAGTTCTTC.

This clonotype occurred many times. V is TRBV18 and J is TRBJ2-3; D unclear. Trimming removed 5 bases from V and 4 bases from J, with 7 bases in between. CDR1 is KGHSH, CDR2 LQKENI, per germline. The CDR3 sequence is 12 residues long. Written as DNA, the CDR3 is TGTGCCAGCTCAACGACTGCAGATACGCAGTATTTT. Translating gives CASSTTADTQYF.

This clonotype has ten or more counts. The V gene is TRBV6-1, the J gene TRBJ1-5; possibly TRBD1 for D (5 bases). This CDR3 has 17 residues. CDR1 is MNHNS, CDR2 SASEGT, per germline. V lost 2 bases, J lost 1 base, and 15 bases lay in between. CDR3 in DNA: TGTGCCAGCAGTGAATTTCGGGGGATCGGAAGCAATCAGCCCCAGCATTTT. Amino acid sequence: CASSEFRGIGSNQPQHF.

Concerning this clonotype: An end of the junction does not agree with germline; a read error may underlie this. J is TRBJ2-5 and V is TRBV9; the D is unclear. Per germline, CDR1 SGDLS and CDR2 YYNGEE. The CDR3 totals 14 residues. The CDR3 nucleotides read TGTGCCAGCAGCGGAGGACCGTTCCAAGAGACCCAGTCCTTC. This sequence encodes CASSGGPFQETQSF.

This clonotype has more than one count but fewer than ten. This chain links TRBV3-1 with TRBJ2-7, with D tentatively TRBD2 (6 bases). From germline, CDR1 is LGHDT and CDR2 YNNKEL (reference sequence). This CDR3 is 14 amino acids long. V gave up 4 bases and J gave up 3 bases, with 13 bases separating them. The DNA for the CDR3 is TGTGCCAGCAGCCCGGGGGTAGCGGACTACGAGCAGTACTTC. The encoded protein is CASSPGVADYEQYF.

This chain links TRBV11-1 with TRBJ1-6, with TRBD1 as a possible D gene (6 bases). The germline V gene encodes CDR1 SGHAT and CDR2 FQDESV (reference sequence). This CDR3 has 14 residues. Trimming removed 5 bases from V and 6 bases from J, with 11 bases in between. The CDR3 is CASSPGQLNSPLHF. CDR3 nucleotide sequence: TGTGCCAGCAGCCCCGGACAGCTTAATTCACCCCTCCACTTT.